This T cell receptor beta chain was recorded in a study of cytomegalovirus exposure and HLA in healthy donors. Overall study results and limits: V- and J-gene trimming in TCR beta was tied to a missense DCLRE1C variant by an analysis performed later. In the analysis, some V segments, TRBV6-2 and TRBV6-3 included, were excluded as indistinguishable. The majority of CMV-associated TCR beta chains were reported as apparently HLA-restricted in a later analysis. Some 17,000 TCR beta sequences were associated with HLA alleles at 0.05 false discovery rate in a later analysis.

Concerning this clone: The antigen is not known.

The PCR contained 60 Vbeta and 13 Jbeta primers. Here immunoSEQ multiplex PCR was the method, and the copy in TCRdb shows in-frame clones only, minus some. In the table there are some 150,000 clones, under 75% of which are singletons. The CDR3 is made up of 14 amino acids. V was cut by 0 bases and J by 2 bases, with 8 bases left in between. Germline values: CDR1 SGHRS, CDR2 YFSETQ. Sequenced material: PBMCs. This receptor was identified in a middle-aged woman in good health and CMV-seronegative. The gene calls are TRBV5-1 and TRBJ1-2; D perhaps matches TRBD1 (5 bases). CDR3 DNA sequence: TGCGCCAGCAGCTTGGCCGGACAAAACTATGGCTACACCTTC. This sequence encodes CASSLAGQNYGYTF.